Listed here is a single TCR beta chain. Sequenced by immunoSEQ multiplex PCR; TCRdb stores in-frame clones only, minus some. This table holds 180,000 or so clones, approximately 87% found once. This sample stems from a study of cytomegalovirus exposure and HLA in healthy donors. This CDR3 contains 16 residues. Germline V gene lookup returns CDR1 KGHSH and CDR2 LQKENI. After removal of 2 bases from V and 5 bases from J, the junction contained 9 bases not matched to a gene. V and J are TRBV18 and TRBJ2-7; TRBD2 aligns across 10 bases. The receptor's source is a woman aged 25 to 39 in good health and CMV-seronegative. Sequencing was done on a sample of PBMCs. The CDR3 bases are TGTGCCAGCTCACCATTTCAGAGCGGGGGGGCCCACGAGCAGTACTTC. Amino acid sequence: CASSPFQSGGAHEQYF.